These 18 T cell receptor beta chains were all obtained from the same sample, sequenced in a study of T cell responses to AZD1222 COVID-19 vaccine. The assay was immunoSEQ multiplex PCR, and TCRdb's table has in-frame clones only and misses some. This table holds about 160,000 clones, around nine tenths found once. Sequencing used peripheral blood, obtained 28 days after the second AZD1222 dose. The receptor source for this set is an adult who received the AZD1222 COVID-19 vaccine.

The J gene is TRBJ2-7, the V gene TRBV5-6, with unresolved D. The CDR3 extends over 14 amino acids. Between the trimmed V and J ends, which lost 2 bases and 7 bases, there was a span of 16 bases. CDR1 and CDR2 (germline): SGHDT, YYEEEE. The CDR3 sequence is CASSFLGPSREQYF. The CDR3 DNA is TGTGCCAGCAGCTTCTTAGGCCCCAGTCGGGAGCAGTACTTC.

The J gene is TRBJ1-6, the V gene TRBV27, with a weak D call TRBD1 (6 bases). Germline CDR1 MNHEY, CDR2 SMNVEV (reference sequence). Trimming took 2 bases from V and 10 from J, leaving 12 bases between them. This CDR3 contains 14 residues. CDR3: CASSLGGKNSPLHF. CDR3 nucleotide sequence: TGTGCCAGCAGTTTAGGGGGCAAAAACTCACCCCTCCACTTT.

The chain couples TRBV4-1 to TRBJ2-1; 7 bases line up with TRBD2. The CDR3 runs 15 residues. Trimming cost V 4 bases and J 1 base; bases outside gene matches: 4. CDR1 MGHRA and CDR2 YSYEKL come from the germline V gene. The chain's CDR3 is CASSLERGSYNEQFF. For the CDR3, the DNA is TGCGCCAGCAGCCTTGAGCGGGGATCCTACAATGAGCAGTTCTTC.

This chain uses TRBV7-2 with TRBJ2-1; D may be TRBD2 (7 bases). The V gene lost 8 bases and the J gene lost 5 bases, with 16 bases spanning the gap. The germline gives CDR1 SGHTA, CDR2 FQGNSA. The CDR3 length is 14 residues. As DNA, the CDR3 is TGTGCCAGCGCTCTAGGGGGGGGTAACAATGAGCAGTTCTTC. Amino acids: CASALGGGNNEQFF. The whole variable domain, filled in from reference TRBV7-2 and TRBJ2-1, reads GAGVSQSPSNKVTEKGKDVELRCDPISGHTALYWYRQSLGQGLEFLIYFQGNSAPDKSGLPSDRFSAERTGGSVSTLTIQRTQQEDSAVYLCASALGGGNNEQFFGPGTRLTVL.

This clone was detected a few times. The V call is TRBV19, the J call TRBJ1-1, with unresolved D. The CDR3 spans 16 residues. Trimming shortened V by 6 bases and J by 0 bases, and 17 bases separated the two germline ends. From germline, CDR1 is LNHDA and CDR2 SQIVND (reference sequence). The CDR3: CASRERVFSMNTEAFF. As DNA, the CDR3 is TGTGCCAGTAGGGAAAGGGTATTTTCCATGAACACTGAAGCTTTCTTT. Filled out from reference TRBV19 and TRBJ1-1, the complete variable domain reads DGGITQSPKYLFRKEGQNVTLSCEQNLNHDAMYWYRQDPGQGLRLIYYSQIVNDFQKGDIAEGYSVSREKKESFPLTVTSAQKNPTAFYLCASRERVFSMNTEAFFGQGTRLTVV.

J is TRBJ1-1 and V is TRBV11-2, with a possible D match to TRBD1 (5 bases). This CDR3 has 15 residues. The germline gives CDR1 SGHAT, CDR2 FQNNGV. The germline V and J ends were trimmed by 5 bases and 1 base, with 14 bases remaining between them. CDR3: CASSHDGGENTEAFF. The DNA of the CDR3 is TGTGCCAGCAGCCATGATGGGGGGGAGAACACTGAAGCTTTCTTT.

J is TRBJ1-4 and V is TRBV20-1; D unresolved. In germline, CDR1 is DFQATT, CDR2 SNEGSKA (reference sequence). CDR3 length: 13 amino acids. V lost 3 bases and J 4 bases, leaving 9 bases between the germline ends. The CDR3 region has the DNA TGCAGTGCTAGTTCGTTCCTTAATGAAAAACTGTTTTTT. It translates to CSASSFLNEKLFF.

The rearrangement links TRBV9 to TRBJ2-2; D is unclear. The V gene lost 0 bases and the J gene lost 0 bases, with 3 bases spanning the gap. Germline assignment: CDR1 SGDLS and CDR2 YYNGEE. The CDR3 covers 14 residues. This CDR3 reads CASSVETNTGELFF. The CDR3 bases are TGTGCCAGCAGCGTAGAGACGAACACCGGGGAGCTGTTTTTT. The full variable domain, rest sourced from reference TRBV9 and TRBJ2-2, is DSGVTQTPKHLITATGQRVTLRCSPRSGDLSVYWYQQSLDQGLQFLIQYYNGEERAKGNILERFSAQQFPDLHSELNLSSLELGDSALYFCASSVETNTGELFFGEGSRLTVL.

This chain connects TRBV3-1 (or the pseudogene TRBV3-2) to TRBJ2-1; 7 nucleotides line up with TRBD2. The CDR3 runs to 16 residues. Germline V gene data show CDR1 as LGHDT and CDR2 as YNNKEL (reference sequence). V trimming: 4 bases; J trimming: 3 bases; junction bases outside the gene matches: 9. The CDR3 here is CASSLERGVFYNEQFF. In DNA form, the CDR3 reads TGTGCCAGCAGCCTTGAACGGGGGGTTTTCTACAATGAGCAGTTCTTC.

This clone occurred a few times. The gene calls are TRBV2 and TRBJ2-5; no firm D call. The CDR3 runs to 11 residues. Trimming pared 4 bases from V and 5 bases from J, leaving 5 bases between. Germline V CDR1 and CDR2: SNHLY, FYNNEI. CDR3 sequence reads: CASSGQETQYF. The CDR3 bases are TGTGCCAGCAGTGGGCAGGAGACCCAGTACTTC.

In this sample, this clone turned up once. J is TRBJ1-5 and V is TRBV7-8; D perhaps matches TRBD1 (5 bases). The CDR3 totals 13 residues. V was trimmed by 8 bases and J by 7 bases, leaving 15 bases between them. Germline assignment: CDR1 SGHVS and CDR2 FQNEAQ. CDR3 residues: CASGGGELQPQHF. The DNA of the CDR3 is TGTGCCAGCGGCGGGGGGGAATTGCAGCCCCAGCATTTT.

The chain combines TRBV2 with TRBJ1-2; maybe TRBD1 (6 bases). CDR1 is SNHLY, CDR2 FYNNEI, per germline. V was clipped by 7 bases and J by 8 bases, with 14 bases between them. This CDR3 comprises 12 residues. The CDR3 here is CASTRGGQGYTF. Here the CDR3 DNA reads TGTGCCAGCACTAGGGGGGGGCAAGGCTACACCTTC.

The chain carries TRBV7-3 and TRBJ2-1, with 8 nucleotides matching TRBD1. V lost 2 bases and J lost 12; bases outside the gene matches: 12. CDR1 and CDR2 (germline): SGHTA, FQGTGA. The CDR3 loop spans 15 amino acids. The CDR3 is CASSLGQGFYTGQFF. Written as DNA, the CDR3 is TGTGCCAGCAGCTTAGGACAGGGCTTTTACACGGGGCAGTTCTTC. Full variable domain (outside the CDR3, taken from reference TRBV7-3 and TRBJ2-1): GAGVSQTPSNKVTEKGKYVELRCDPISGHTALYWYRQSLGQGPEFLIYFQGTGAADDSGLPNDRFFAVRPEGSVSTLKIQRTERGDSAVYLCASSLGQGFYTGQFFGPGTRLTVL.

The chain links TRBV5-4 to TRBJ1-3, with 7 bases identical to TRBD1. The CDR3 runs to 15 residues. V shed 4 bases and J 4 bases; nucleotides not matched to a gene: 8. Looked up from germline, CDR1 is SGHNT and CDR2 is YYREEE (reference sequence). Here the CDR3 DNA reads TGTGCCAGCAGCGCGGGGGGACAGTCAGGAAACACCATATATTTT. Protein sequence: CASSAGGQSGNTIYF.

V usage is TRBV5-4 and J usage is TRBJ1-3; 8 bases line up with TRBD1. Germline V lookup: CDR1 SGHNT, CDR2 YYREEE (reference sequence). V dropped 3 bases and J dropped 2; count of bases not matched to a gene: 7. The CDR3 runs 16 residues. CDR3 in amino acids: CASSSGTGQAGNTIYF. Written as DNA, the CDR3 is TGTGCCAGCAGCTCCGGGACAGGTCAAGCTGGAAACACCATATATTTT.

This clone was seen only a few times. This chain uses TRBV24-1 with TRBJ1-5, with unresolved D. Trimming left V 7 bases short and J 0 bases short, with 3 bases between. Germline lookup yields CDR1 KGHDR and CDR2 SFDVKD. The CDR3 is made up of 12 amino acids. The CDR3 region is CATRDSNQPQHF. The CDR3 coding sequence is TGTGCCACCAGGGATAGCAATCAGCCCCAGCATTTT.

This sequence joins TRBV30 and TRBJ1-1, with D hard to call. The germline V and J ends were trimmed by 1 base and 1 base, with 10 bases remaining between them. Germline V lookup: CDR1 GTSNPN, CDR2 SVGIG (reference sequence). The CDR3 has 14 residues. The CDR3 spells CAWSGGPTNTEAFF. The CDR3 nucleotides are TGTGCCTGGAGTGGGGGTCCTACGAACACTGAAGCTTTCTTT.

For this clone: The same CDR3 also results from other DNA sequences found in this sample. The rearrangement links TRBV19 to TRBJ1-2; the D is unclear. Trimming took 3 bases from V and 0 from J, leaving 5 bases between them. This CDR3 is 13 amino acids long. Germline-derived CDR1 and CDR2 are LNHDA and SQIVND (reference sequence). CDR3 nucleotide sequence: TGTGCCAGTAGTATTCAACCTAACTATGGCTACACCTTC. As protein: CASSIQPNYGYTF.